The 5 T cell receptor beta chains below come from one sample, sequenced in a study of Graves' ophthalmopathy and Graves' hyperthyroidism listed by TCRdb under 2018. The run used an Illumina HiSeq 2000. TCR beta CDR3 regions were amplified from RNA transcripts for repertoire sequencing. The first round was an RT-PCR using HTBI primers with the Qiagen OneStep RT-PCR kit, and this first round was followed by a second-round multiplex PCR, then size selection and purification. TCRdb passed the public sequencing reads through fastp at Q25 and MiXCR, retaining productive beta sequences. When rows share a CDR3 protein, they turn into one entry using the most common DNA and genes. The table for this sample lists roughly 1.1 million distinct CDR3 sequences; about two fifths of them were counted only once. Together, the top ten hold 11% of the sample. Source material: peripheral blood or thyroid tissue (not recorded which). The receptors were gathered from an adult man with Graves' hyperthyroidism.

The rearrangement links TRBV4-2 to TRBJ2-2; the D call may be TRBD1 or TRBD2 (6 bases each). The CDR3 extends over 18 amino acids. Germline-derived CDR1 and CDR2 are LGHNA and YNFKEQ. Between the trimmed V and J ends, which lost 0 bases and 4 bases, there was a span of 18 bases. CDR3: CASSQDRGSAGITGELFF. CDR3 nucleotide sequence: TGTGCCAGCAGCCAAGACAGGGGCAGCGCGGGGATCACCGGGGAGCTGTTTTTT.

This clonotype showed up just a few times. V and J are TRBV19 and TRBJ1-5; D uncertain. This CDR3 is 15 amino acids long. V was pared by 6 bases and J by 2 bases, with 14 bases between. Germline values: CDR1 LNHDA, CDR2 SQIVND (reference sequence). CDR3 DNA sequence: TGTGCCAGTAGCCGCGGGCTGGGAGGCAATCAGCCCCAGCATTTT. Translation gives CASSRGLGGNQPQHF.

This chain links TRBV10-3 with TRBJ2-7; D is unresolved. V was cut by 10 bases and J by 2 bases, with 15 bases left in between. The V gene's germline CDR1 is ENHRY and CDR2 SYGVKD. The length of the CDR3 is 13 residues. The DNA of the CDR3 is TGTGCCACAGGACCTCCCCTTCCCTACGAGCAGTACTTC. As protein: CATGPPLPYEQYF.

The gene calls are TRBV5-1 and TRBJ2-5, with D perhaps matching TRBD1 or TRBD2 (6 bases each). The CDR3 loop spans 10 amino acids. Trimming pared 7 bases from V and 9 bases from J, leaving 10 bases between. Germline V gene lookup returns CDR1 SGHRS and CDR2 YFSETQ. CDR3 nucleotide sequence: TGCGCCAGCGACGGGGGCGCCCAGTACTTC. It encodes CASDGGAQYF.

This clonotype has more than one count but fewer than ten. Here the CDR3 reads CATASQRETQYF. CDR3 DNA sequence: TGTGCCACCGCTTCACAGCGGGAGACCCAGTACTTC. The V call is TRBV15, the J call TRBJ2-5; a possible D gene is TRBD2 (5 bases). This CDR3 is 12 amino acids long. CDR1 and CDR2 from the germline V gene are LNHNV and YYDKDF (reference sequence). The V end lost 8 bases, the J end lost 5 bases, and 12 bases lay between the germline ends.